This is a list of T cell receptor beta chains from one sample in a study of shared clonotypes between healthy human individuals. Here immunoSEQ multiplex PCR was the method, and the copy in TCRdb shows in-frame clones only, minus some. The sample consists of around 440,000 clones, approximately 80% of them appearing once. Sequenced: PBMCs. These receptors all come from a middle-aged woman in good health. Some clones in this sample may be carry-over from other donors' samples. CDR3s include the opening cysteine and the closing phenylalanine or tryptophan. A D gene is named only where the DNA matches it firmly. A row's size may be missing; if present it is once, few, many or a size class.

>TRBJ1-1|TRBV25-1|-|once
CASSGGRWTEAFF
TGTGCCAGCAGTGGGGGACGTTGGACTGAAGCTTTCTTT
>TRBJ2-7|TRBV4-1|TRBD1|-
CASSRAEPGQGYEQYF
TGCGCCAGCAGCCGTGCTGAGCCGGGACAGGGTTACGAGCAGTACTTC
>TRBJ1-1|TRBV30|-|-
CAWSVVRGSTEAFF
TGTGCCTGGAGTGTAGTTCGGGGTAGCACTGAAGCTTTCTTT
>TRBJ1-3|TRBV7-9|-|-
CASSLGTPIPFSGNTIYF
TGTGCCAGCAGCTTGGGAACTCCTATACCCTTCTCTGGAAACACCATATATTTT
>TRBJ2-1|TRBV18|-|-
CASSPATTQSSYNEQFF
TGTGCCAGCTCACCCGCCACCACACAGAGCTCCTACAATGAGCAGTTCTTC
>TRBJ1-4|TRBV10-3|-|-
CASGGAENNEKLFF
TGTGCCTCCGGAGGGGCAGAGAATAATGAAAAACTGTTTTTT
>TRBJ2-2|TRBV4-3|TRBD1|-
CASSPLSGQPGELFF
TGCGCCAGCAGCCCTCTATCGGGACAGCCCGGGGAGCTGTTTTTT
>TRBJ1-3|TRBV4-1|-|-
CASSQIPGFSGNTIYF
TGCGCCAGCAGTCAAATCCCGGGGTTCTCTGGAAACACCATATATTTT
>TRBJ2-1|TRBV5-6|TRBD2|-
CASSLAPGTSGYNEQFF
TGTGCCAGCAGCTTGGCTCCCGGGACTAGCGGCTACAATGAGCAGTTCTTC
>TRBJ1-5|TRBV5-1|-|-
CASSSGVNQPQHF
TGCGCCAGCAGCTCAGGGGTCAATCAGCCCCAGCATTTT
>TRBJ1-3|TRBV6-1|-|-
CASSPWGSGNTIYF
TGTGCCAGCAGTCCTTGGGGCTCTGGAAACACCATATATTTT
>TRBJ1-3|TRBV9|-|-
CASSVAGGAGGNTIYF
TGTGCCAGCAGCGTAGCGGGAGGGGCTGGAGGAAACACCATATATTTT
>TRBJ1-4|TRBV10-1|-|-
CASKGCAREKLFF
TGCGCCAGCAAAGGGTGCGCCCGGGAAAAACTGTTTTTT
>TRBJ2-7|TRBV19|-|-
CASSMTAYEQYF
TGTGCCAGTAGTATGACAGCGTACGAGCAGTACTTC
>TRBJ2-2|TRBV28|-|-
CASSYPAEMNTGELFF
TGTGCCAGCAGTTACCCAGCTGAAATGAACACCGGGGAGCTGTTTTTT
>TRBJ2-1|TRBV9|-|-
CASSSTSAYNEQFF
TGTGCCAGCAGTTCGACTAGTGCCTACAATGAGCAGTTCTTC
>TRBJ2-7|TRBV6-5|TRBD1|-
CASSPRQGPEQYF
TGTGCCAGCAGCCCCCGACAGGGCCCCGAGCAGTACTTC
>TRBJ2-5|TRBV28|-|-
CASKGDQETQYF
TGTGCCAGCAAGGGGGACCAAGAGACCCAGTACTTC
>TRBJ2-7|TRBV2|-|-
CASSSGTTTYSYEQYF
TGTGCCAGCAGTTCCGGGACAACTACCTACTCCTACGAGCAGTACTTC
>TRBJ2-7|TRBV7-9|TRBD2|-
CASSLTGPSGRMNEQYF
TGTGCCAGCAGCTTAACGGGACCTAGCGGGAGAATGAACGAGCAGTACTTC
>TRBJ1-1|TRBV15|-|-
CATSRVRNTEAFF
TGTGCCACCAGCAGAGTCAGGAACACTGAAGCTTTCTTT
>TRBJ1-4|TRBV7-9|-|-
CASSLGLEKLFF
TGTGCCAGCAGCTTAGGATTAGAAAAACTGTTTTTT
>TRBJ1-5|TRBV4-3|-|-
CASSQDVVDRQPQHF
TGCGCCAGCAGCCAAGACGTGGTCGACCGTCAGCCCCAGCATTTT
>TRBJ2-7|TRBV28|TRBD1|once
CASSLLPGQQAEQYF
TGTGCCAGCAGTTTGTTACCGGGACAGCAGGCCGAGCAGTACTTC
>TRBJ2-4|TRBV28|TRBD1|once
CASTRQGQYKNIQYF
TGTGCCAGCACCCGACAGGGACAATACAAAAACATTCAGTACTTC
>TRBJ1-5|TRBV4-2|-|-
CASSQGDMGAFQPQHF
TGTGCCAGCAGCCAAGGGGACATGGGGGCATTTCAGCCCCAGCATTTT
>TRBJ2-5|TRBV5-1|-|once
CASSLVAAGTLGRGWETQYF
TGCGCCAGCAGCTTGGTGGCCGCCGGTACCCTGGGACGGGGATGGGAGACCCAGTACTTC
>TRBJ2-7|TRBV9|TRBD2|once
CASSVGLARIAEQYF
TGTGCCAGCAGCGTAGGACTAGCGCGAATCGCCGAGCAGTACTTC